The next 3 T cell receptor beta chains were all read from a single sample in a study of cytomegalovirus exposure and HLA in healthy donors. In the PCR, 60 Vbeta and 13 Jbeta primers were used. Method: immunoSEQ multiplex PCR; TCRdb's copy keeps in-frame clones and lacks some. The top ten clones hold around 2.5% of a sample with over 150,000 clones, roughly 77% of them seen once. The sample comprised PBMCs. Every receptor here comes from a woman aged 40 to 49 in good health and CMV-seropositive.

In this sample, this clone turned up a few times. The chain carries TRBV6-1 and TRBJ2-1; 7 positions match TRBD1. Germline CDR1 is MNHNS and CDR2 is SASEGT. The junction had 5 bases not matched to a gene; V was cut back by 2 bases and J by 7 bases. The CDR3 runs to 14 residues. The CDR3 sequence: CASSEWTRGNEQFF. As DNA, the CDR3 is TGTGCCAGCAGTGAATGGACCAGGGGGAATGAGCAGTTCTTC.

This clone came up once. This chain uses TRBV19 with TRBJ2-1, with 13 bases matching TRBD2. Germline V gene lookup returns CDR1 LNHDA and CDR2 SQIVND (reference sequence). With V trimmed by 5 bases and J by 6 bases, 7 bases remained unmatched. The CDR3 extends over 16 amino acids. CDR3 sequence reads: CASSLAGTSGVNEQFF. The CDR3 bases are TGTGCCAGTAGTCTGGCAGGGACTAGCGGGGTCAATGAGCAGTTCTTC.

The chain has TRBV5-1 and TRBJ1-1; D uncertain. This CDR3 spans 15 amino acids. Germline values: CDR1 SGHRS, CDR2 YFSETQ. V gave up 5 bases and J gave up 2 bases, with 16 bases separating them. CDR3 in amino acids: CASRENGTPNTEAFF. Here the CDR3 DNA reads TGCGCCAGCAGGGAGAATGGTACGCCAAACACTGAAGCTTTCTTT. Full variable domain (remainder filled in from reference TRBV5-1 and TRBJ1-1): KAGVTQTPRYLIKTRGQQVTLSCSPISGHRSVSWYQQTPGQGLQFLFEYFSETQRNKGNFPGRFSGRQFSNSRSEMNVSTLELGDSALYLCASRENGTPNTEAFFGQGTRLTVV.